The 22 T cell receptor beta chains presented below share a single source sample, sequenced in a study of T cell responses to AZD1222 COVID-19 vaccine (dated by TCRdb to about 2021). The time point label on this specimen signifies: baseline before first vaccination. Library construction relied on the immunoSEQ multiplex PCR assay. Here the immuneACCESS table is served through TCRdb, limited to in-frame sequences with V and J called. Missing clones are a known gap in these copies; in checked studies unresolved V genes cover under half, and the rest lacks a known reason. In all, the sample holds 90,000 to 120,000 clones, and around nine tenths of those were seen once. Around 9% of the sample rests with the top ten. Sequenced material: peripheral blood, taken on day 0 of AZD1222 vaccination. All receptors come from an adult in good health.

The V call is TRBV5-1, the J call TRBJ2-1; the D is unclear. This CDR3 is 15 amino acids long. V shed 0 bases and J shed 7 bases, with 14 bases lying between them. Germline V lookup: CDR1 SGHRS, CDR2 YFSETQ. CDR3 sequence: CASSLEGSDRNEQFF. The CDR3, as DNA: TGCGCCAGCAGCTTGGAGGGTTCGGATCGGAATGAGCAGTTCTTC.

This clone was recorded a few times. The chain combines TRBV6-5 with TRBJ2-7; D is ambiguous. Trimming removed 2 bases at V and 1 base at J, with 15 bases between. Per the germline V gene, CDR1 is MNHEY and CDR2 is SVGAGI. The CDR3 runs to 16 residues. CDR3 bases: TGTGCCAGCAGTTACAAAGGTTACCCCGCTTCCTACGAGCAGTACTTC. It translates to CASSYKGYPASYEQYF.

This clone came up once. The DNA for the CDR3 is TGTGCCAGCAGCTCCCCTGGACAGGGAGAATATGGCTACACCTTC. Amino acid sequence: CASSSPGQGEYGYTF. J is TRBJ1-2 and V is TRBV7-2; 8 nucleotides align to TRBD1. This CDR3 has 15 residues. V was pared by 4 bases and J by 5 bases, with 9 bases of the junction left unmatched. Germline V gene lookup returns CDR1 SGHTA and CDR2 FQGNSA.

The V gene is TRBV10-2, the J gene TRBJ2-1; the D gene is possibly TRBD2 (7 bases). The germline V and J ends were trimmed by 6 bases and 8 bases, with 11 bases remaining between them. Germline CDR1 is WSHSY and CDR2 is SAAADI. The CDR3 consists of 12 residues. CDR3 nucleotides: TGCGCCAGCAGCTGGGGGGGCGATGAGCAGTTCTTC. This encodes CASSWGGDEQFF.

A single count supports this clone. This chain joins TRBV6-5 and TRBJ1-6; D remains unclear. From germline, CDR1 is MNHEY and CDR2 SVGAGI. CDR3 length equals 15 residues. V was trimmed by 1 base and J by 10 bases, leaving 14 bases between them. CDR3 bases: TGTGCCAGCAGTTACTTAGGGCTCCAAGGGTCACCCCTCCACTTT. This encodes CASSYLGLQGSPLHF.

The chain joins TRBV10-1 to TRBJ2-2; 11 bases map to TRBD2. This CDR3 has 21 residues. Germline CDR1 reads WNHNN; CDR2 reads SYGVQD (reference sequence). Unmatched junction bases numbered 19, after V lost 1 base and J lost 6 bases. The CDR3: CASSEFKSSGTSGQRPGELFF. The CDR3 DNA reads as TGCGCCAGCAGTGAGTTTAAATCATCCGGGACTAGCGGTCAAAGGCCCGGGGAGCTGTTTTTT.

This clone appeared a few times. The chain recombines TRBV5-6 with TRBJ1-1, with 9 bases aligning to TRBD1. The CDR3 is 13 amino acids. The germline V gene encodes CDR1 SGHDT and CDR2 YYEEEE. With 3 bases clipped from V and 10 bases from J, the junction kept 7 bases outside the gene matches. CDR3 bases: TGTGCCAGCAGCTGGGGACAGGGCCGGCTAGCTTTCTTT. Its translation: CASSWGQGRLAFF.

V is TRBV28 and J is TRBJ2-3; 8 bases are shared with TRBD1. From germline, CDR1 is MDHEN and CDR2 SYDVKM. This CDR3 comprises 15 residues. The trim removed 0 bases at V and 1 base at J, leaving 0 bases unmatched. The chain's CDR3 is CASSLWGQGTDTQYF. The CDR3 nucleotides are TGTGCCAGCAGTTTATGGGGACAGGGCACAGATACGCAGTATTTT.

CDR3 protein: CASSLRSTGVTYEQYF. As DNA, the CDR3 is TGTGCCAGCAGCTTACGGTCGACCGGGGTAACCTACGAGCAGTACTTC. The chain carries TRBV7-9 and TRBJ2-7, with a weak D call TRBD2 (5 bases). The CDR3 has 16 amino acids. The V gene lost 2 bases and the J gene lost 2 bases, with 16 bases spanning the gap. Germline V CDR1 and CDR2: SEHNR, FQNEAQ (reference sequence).

This rearrangement joins TRBV7-8 to TRBJ1-4; perhaps TRBD1 as D (6 bases). In germline, CDR1 is SGHVS, CDR2 FQNEAQ. V lost 5 bases and J 5 bases, leaving 12 bases between the germline ends. The CDR3 consists of 14 residues. The CDR3 nucleotides are TGTGCCAGCAGCCCACAGGGAAGGAATGAAAAACTGTTTTTT. Amino acid sequence: CASSPQGRNEKLFF. The variable domain in full, with the rest retrieved from reference TRBV7-8 and TRBJ1-4, is GAGVSQSPRYKVAKRGQDVALRCDPISGHVSLFWYQQALGQGPEFLTYFQNEAQLDKSGLPSDRFFAERPEGSVSTLKIQRTQQEDSAVYLCASSPQGRNEKLFFGSGTQLSVL.

This sequence joins TRBV4-3 and TRBJ1-2; unclear D gene. This CDR3 has 15 amino acids. Deletions cut 3 bases from V and 4 bases from J, with 15 bases between. Germline loops: CDR1 LGHNA, CDR2 YSLEER. In DNA, the CDR3 is TGCGCCAGCAGCCATAGTTTTTCAGGAGTCTATGGCTACACCTTC. As protein: CASSHSFSGVYGYTF.

This chain connects TRBV5-1 to TRBJ2-7, with D hard to call. The germline gives CDR1 SGHRS, CDR2 YFSETQ. The CDR3 sequence is 11 residues long. V was pared by 3 bases and J by 4 bases, with 5 bases between. CDR3 bases: TGCGCCAGCAGCTCCCCTTACGAGCAGTACTTC. It specifies CASSSPYEQYF.

The chain is built from TRBV5-4 and TRBJ2-3; D perhaps matches TRBD1 (5 bases). From germline, CDR1 is SGHNT and CDR2 YYREEE (reference sequence). The CDR3 totals 15 residues. V gave up 4 bases and J gave up 2 bases, with 14 bases separating them. The CDR3 nucleotides are TGTGCCAGCAGCGGGGCCGGACACTTCACAGATACGCAGTATTTT. This encodes CASSGAGHFTDTQYF.

The chain has TRBV3-1 (or the pseudogene TRBV3-2) and TRBJ2-5; TRBD1 aligns across 7 bases. Germline CDR1 LGHDT, CDR2 YNNKEL (reference sequence). V lost 5 bases to trimming and J lost 2 bases; unmatched junction nucleotides: 8. The CDR3 extends over 15 amino acids. CDR3: CASSITGTAQETQYF. CDR3 nucleotide sequence: TGTGCCAGCAGCATAACCGGGACAGCACAAGAGACCCAGTACTTC.

This chain links TRBV28 with TRBJ1-2; D uncertain. V was cut by 3 bases and J by 0 bases, with 11 bases left in between. CDR1 is MDHEN, CDR2 SYDVKM, per germline. The CDR3 spans 15 residues. Here the CDR3 reads CASSFPELSNYGYTF. For the CDR3, the DNA is TGTGCCAGCAGTTTCCCAGAATTGTCTAACTATGGCTACACCTTC.

The V call is TRBV5-4, the J call TRBJ2-2; D uncertain. The CDR3 totals 15 residues. Trimming took off 0 bases at V and 1 base at J, with 7 bases between the two ends. Germline V lookup: CDR1 SGHNT, CDR2 YYREEE (reference sequence). CDR3 bases: TGTGCCAGCAGCTTGGTCATAGGGAACACCGGGGAGCTGTTTTTT. It specifies CASSLVIGNTGELFF.

This CDR3 is CASSPEGTQYF. CDR3 in DNA: TGCGCCAGCAGCCCTGAAGGGACCCAGTACTTC. The chain recombines TRBV5-1 with TRBJ2-5; D call uncertain. The V end lost 4 bases, the J end lost 7 bases, and 8 bases lay between the germline ends. CDR1 and CDR2 (germline): SGHRS, YFSETQ. This CDR3 has 11 amino acids.

The chain employs TRBV6-5 and TRBJ1-1; the D gene is possibly TRBD1 (5 bases). V gave up 6 bases and J gave up 4 bases, with 6 bases separating them. Germline assignment: CDR1 MNHEY and CDR2 SVGAGI. The length of the CDR3 is 11 residues. In nucleotides, the CDR3 is TGTGCCAGCAGACAGGTCACTGAAGCTTTCTTT. Encoded protein: CASRQVTEAFF.

The rearrangement uses TRBV7-9 and TRBJ2-1; unclear D gene. Per germline, CDR1 SEHNR and CDR2 FQNEAQ (reference sequence). The CDR3 length is 13 residues. Trimming cost V 7 bases and J 5 bases, with 12 bases left between them. The CDR3 DNA follows: TGTGCCAGCATCGAAAGGGCTAACAATGAGCAGTTCTTC. Translation: CASIERANNEQFF.

This chain links TRBV6-6 with TRBJ1-1; possibly TRBD1 for D (5 bases). CDR1 is MNHNY, CDR2 SVGAGI, per germline (reference sequence). V shed 6 bases and J shed 7 bases, with 12 bases lying between them. The CDR3 totals 12 residues. DNA of the CDR3: TGTGCCAGCAGGGGGGAGCGGGTTGAAGCTTTCTTT. Protein product: CASRGERVEAFF.

V is TRBV7-2 and J is TRBJ1-2; perhaps TRBD1 as D (6 bases). Germline V gene data show CDR1 as SGHTA and CDR2 as FQGNSA. CDR3 length equals 14 residues. V was trimmed by 3 bases and J by 6 bases, leaving 14 bases between them. CDR3 nucleotide sequence: TGTGCCAGCAGCTTCTTCGGGGGCGCCGATGGCTACACCTTC. Amino acids: CASSFFGGADGYTF. Together with reference TRBV7-2 and TRBJ1-2, the CDR3 gives the full variable domain: GAGVSQSPSNKVTEKGKDVELRCDPISGHTALYWYRQSLGQGLEFLIYFQGNSAPDKSGLPSDRFSAERTGGSVSTLTIQRTQQEDSAVYLCASSFFGGADGYTFGSGTRLTVV.

This chain links TRBV4-3 with TRBJ2-7, with D perhaps assigned TRBD1 or TRBD2 (5 bases each). The CDR3 spans 16 residues. V shed 0 bases and J shed 2 bases, with 14 bases lying between them. Per the germline V gene, CDR1 is LGHNA and CDR2 is YSLEER. The CDR3 loop reads CASSQEWGSGTYEQYF. The CDR3 DNA reads TGCGCCAGCAGCCAAGAATGGGGGAGCGGTACCTACGAGCAGTACTTC.